What follows are 28 T cell receptor beta chains derived from one specimen sequenced in a study of blood T cell repertoires in COVID-19 (dated by TCRdb to 2020 to 2022). Library construction relied on the immunoSEQ multiplex PCR assay. Entries here come from immuneACCESS through TCRdb and include only in-frame sequences with V and J called. Some clones fail to appear in such tables; in the studies checked, an unresolved V gene covers under half of the shortfall, and the cause of the remainder is unknown. A total of 55,000 to 75,000 clones appear in this sample, more than 60% of them only once. The leading ten clones occupy less than 25% of the sample. The sequenced material came from peripheral blood. The source is a man between 60 and 75 years old with acute or convalescent COVID-19.

About this clone itself: Other DNA sequences in this sample translate to the same CDR3. V gene TRBV7-9 combines with J gene TRBJ1-4; D call uncertain. Germline V gives CDR1 SEHNR, CDR2 FQNEAQ (reference sequence). Trimming took off 1 base at V and 3 bases at J, with 3 bases between the two ends. The CDR3 is made up of 13 amino acids. Here the CDR3 DNA reads TGTGCCAGCAGCTTAGACTCTAATGAAAAACTGTTTTTT. Protein product: CASSLDSNEKLFF.

This clone was seen more than once but under ten times. The rearrangement links TRBV28 to TRBJ1-6; no firm D call. Germline CDR1 MDHEN, CDR2 SYDVKM. Trimming shortened V by 2 bases and J by 10 bases, and 6 bases separated the two germline ends. This CDR3 spans 12 amino acids. In nucleotides, the CDR3 is TGTGCCAGCAGTTTAGTTGGCTCACCCCTCCACTTT. This sequence encodes CASSLVGSPLHF.

The chain is built from TRBV21-1 and TRBJ2-3; TRBD2 is the table's D call, not checked against the DNA. TRBV21-1 is a documented pseudogene. The CDR3 is 12 amino acids. The CDR3 here is CASNEPRLWQYF. The CDR3 DNA is TGTGCCAGCAACGAACCCCGTCTATGGCAGTATTTT.

J is TRBJ2-3 and V is TRBV7-8; TRBD2 is a possible D gene (5 bases). This CDR3 has 16 amino acids. CDR1 and CDR2 (germline): SGHVS, FQNEAQ. Trimming shortened V by 1 base and J by 0 bases, and 11 bases separated the two germline ends. CDR3: CASSLVGRGSTDTQYF. The CDR3 nucleotides are TGTGCCAGCAGCTTAGTCGGCCGGGGAAGCACAGATACGCAGTATTTT.

The chain combines TRBV9 with TRBJ1-1; 10 positions agree with TRBD1. The CDR3 length is 15 residues. Germline CDR1 is SGDLS and CDR2 is YYNGEE. Unmatched junction bases numbered 3, after V lost 4 bases and J lost 0 bases. In nucleotides, the CDR3 is TGTGCCAGCAGCATTGGGACAGGGGTGAACACTGAAGCTTTCTTT. Its translation: CASSIGTGVNTEAFF.

This clone came up a few times. The chain couples TRBV19 to TRBJ2-7, with a possible D match to TRBD1 (6 bases). Germline V gene lookup returns CDR1 LNHDA and CDR2 SQIVND (reference sequence). CDR3 length equals 15 residues. V lost 7 bases to trimming and J lost 2 bases, with 18 bases between them. CDR3 nucleotide sequence: TGTGCCAGTAACGGCAGGGGAAAAAGAGCCTACGAGCAGTACTTC. Amino acids: CASNGRGKRAYEQYF. The whole variable domain, remainder taken from reference TRBV19 and TRBJ2-7, is DGGITQSPKYLFRKEGQNVTLSCEQNLNHDAMYWYRQDPGQGLRLIYYSQIVNDFQKGDIAEGYSVSREKKESFPLTVTSAQKNPTAFYLCASNGRGKRAYEQYFGPGTRLTVT.

The V gene is TRBV6-5, the J gene TRBJ2-2; weak D call: TRBD2 (5 bases). The CDR3 has 14 residues. Per germline, CDR1 MNHEY and CDR2 SVGAGI. The ends were cut back, 10 bases at V and 6 bases at J, with 18 bases in the middle. This CDR3 is CATKSGGNAGELFF. As DNA, the CDR3 is TGTGCCACAAAATCTGGAGGAAACGCCGGGGAGCTGTTTTTT.

The rearrangement links TRBV14 to TRBJ2-1; TRBD1 aligns across 7 bases. CDR1 is SGHDN, CDR2 FVKESK, per germline. This CDR3 comprises 13 residues. V was clipped by 4 bases and J by 6 bases; unmatched bases: 3. CDR3 in amino acids: CASSPQGFNEQFF. The CDR3 coding sequence is TGTGCCAGCAGCCCACAGGGGTTCAATGAGCAGTTCTTC.

The chain combines TRBV4-2 with TRBJ2-2, with TRBD2 matching 9 bases. This CDR3 spans 17 amino acids. The ends lost 4 bases at V and 2 bases at J; junction bases unmatched: 8. Germline values: CDR1 LGHNA, CDR2 YNFKEQ. CDR3 loop: CASSPSTSGGNTGELFF. The CDR3 nucleotides are TGTGCCAGCAGCCCCTCGACTAGCGGCGGCAACACCGGGGAGCTGTTTTTT.

This clone has only one observation. The J gene is TRBJ2-2, the V gene TRBV25-1, with 7 bases identical to TRBD1. The trim removed 6 bases at V and 8 bases at J, leaving 3 bases unmatched. The germline CDR1 and CDR2 sequences are MGHDK and SYGVNS. This CDR3 has 12 amino acids. The CDR3 loop reads CASRQGIGELFF. The CDR3 DNA is TGTGCCAGCAGACAGGGGATTGGGGAGCTGTTTTTT.

The rearrangement joins TRBV2 to TRBJ1-5; D remains ambiguous. This CDR3 contains 12 residues. Germline lookup yields CDR1 SNHLY and CDR2 FYNNEI. The ends were cut back, 11 bases at V and 4 bases at J, with 12 bases in the middle. CDR3 in DNA: TGTGCCGGTTCAGCGATAAATCAGCCCCAGCATTTT. Protein product: CAGSAINQPQHF.

The chain has TRBV1 and TRBJ2-3; TRBD2, the table's D call, was not compared with the DNA. TRBV1 is shown as a pseudogene. The CDR3 has 18 residues. The CDR3 region is CTSSLREVAGAYTDTQYF. The DNA of the CDR3 is TGCACCAGCAGCCTAAGGGAGGTAGCGGGGGCCTACACAGATACGCAGTATTTT.

Only a few counts were recorded for this clone. The chain is built from TRBV2 and TRBJ2-4; D is possibly TRBD2 (5 bases). The V end lost 10 bases, the J end lost 0 bases, and 13 bases lay between the germline ends. The CDR3 contains 14 residues. Germline CDR1 reads SNHLY; CDR2 reads FYNNEI. DNA of the CDR3: TGTGCCACCGGCGAGGGTCTAGCCAAAAACATTCAGTACTTC. Its translation: CATGEGLAKNIQYF.

The rearrangement links TRBV6-5 to TRBJ2-5; D is unresolved. The V end was cut by 7 bases, the J end by 2 bases, with 17 bases between. Germline values: CDR1 MNHEY, CDR2 SVGAGI. The CDR3 totals 15 residues. The CDR3 bases are TGTGCCAGCACCCCCACGAGAAGAGTTCAAGAGACCCAGTACTTC. The encoded protein is CASTPTRRVQETQYF.

A remark on this clone: One end of the junction does not line up with germline, which may come from a read error. The CDR3 sequence: CATSRRGGQGARGHTF. The CDR3 DNA sequence: TGTGCCACCAGCCGTCGAGGGGGACAGGGGGCGCGTGGCCACACCTTC. The gene calls are TRBV15 and TRBJ1-2, with 12 positions matching TRBD1. The CDR3 has 16 amino acids. Germline CDR1 is LNHNV and CDR2 is YYDKDF (reference sequence).

The genes are TRBV27 and TRBJ2-5; 7 bases fit TRBD2. V lost 5 bases, J lost 2 bases, and 11 bases stayed unmatched. This CDR3 is 16 amino acids long. Germline values: CDR1 MNHEY, CDR2 SMNVEV (reference sequence). CDR3 sequence: CASSVSGGGLQETQYF. The DNA for the CDR3 is TGTGCCAGCAGTGTCAGTGGGGGAGGGTTGCAAGAGACCCAGTACTTC.

This clone showed up just a few times. The V gene is TRBV9, the J gene TRBJ1-1, with a weak D call TRBD1 (5 bases). Trimming left V 0 bases short and J 0 bases short, with 9 bases between. The CDR3 contains 15 residues. Germline V gene sequence: CDR1 SGDLS, CDR2 YYNGEE. CDR3 bases: TGTGCCAGCAGCGTAGAGCCAGGGCTGAACACTGAAGCTTTCTTT. It translates to CASSVEPGLNTEAFF.

This sequence joins TRBV29-1 and TRBJ2-1, with D maybe TRBD2 (6 bases). CDR3 length: 16 residues. From germline, CDR1 is SQVTM and CDR2 ANQGSEA. With 2 bases removed from V and 0 bases from J, the gap between germline ends came to 14 bases. CDR3 sequence (DNA): TGCAGCGTTGAATACGCCCTCGGGGGCTCCTACAATGAGCAGTTCTTC. Translated, it gives CSVEYALGGSYNEQFF.

The count of this clone is one. The chain joins TRBV28 to TRBJ2-1; possible D gene TRBD2, 5 bases. Trimming took off 7 bases at V and 4 bases at J, with 14 bases between the two ends. Germline V lookup: CDR1 MDHEN, CDR2 SYDVKM. The CDR3 is 14 amino acids. The CDR3 reads CASNSRRDYNEQFF. CDR3 DNA: TGTGCCAGCAACTCACGACGGGATTACAATGAGCAGTTCTTC.

The rearrangement joins TRBV6-5 to TRBJ1-6; a possible D gene is TRBD1 (6 bases). Germline CDR1 reads MNHEY; CDR2 reads SVGAGI. Trimming stripped 7 bases from V and 7 bases from J, with 11 bases between. The CDR3 covers 13 residues. The CDR3 DNA reads TGTGCCAGCAAGGACAGAGCAAATTCACCCCTCCACTTT. The encoded protein is CASKDRANSPLHF.

Concerning this clone: At one end, the junction sequence differs from germline, possibly due to a read error. The genes are TRBV7-9 and TRBJ2-7; 7 bases agree with TRBD1. The CDR3 is 13 residues long. CDR1 SEHNR and CDR2 FQNEAQ come from the germline V gene (reference sequence). The chain's CDR3 is CASSLSGATGSYF. In nucleotides, the CDR3 is TGTGCCAGCAGCTTAAGCGGCGCGACAGGGTCGTATTTC.

The rearrangement joins TRBV11-2 to TRBJ2-1; TRBD1 might be the D (5 bases). The CDR3 loop spans 13 amino acids. Trimming cost V 5 bases and J 5 bases, with 10 bases left between them. Germline V lookup: CDR1 SGHAT, CDR2 FQNNGV. CDR3 coding DNA: TGTGCCAGCAGCAAGGACAAGAACAATGAGCAGTTCTTC. Translated: CASSKDKNNEQFF. Variable domain in full (rest from reference TRBV11-2 and TRBJ2-1): EAGVAQSPRYKIIEKRQSVAFWCNPISGHATLYWYQQILGQGPKLLIQFQNNGVVDDSQLPKDRFSAERLKGVDSTLKIQPAKLEDSAVYLCASSKDKNNEQFFGPGTRLTVL.

The genes are TRBV20-1 and TRBJ2-2, with 7 nucleotides matching TRBD1. The CDR3 spans 15 residues. The germline gives CDR1 DFQATT, CDR2 SNEGSKA (reference sequence). Germline trimming cut 3 bases from V and 3 bases from J; bases unmatched to any gene: 7. CDR3 in amino acids: CSASGTAAHTGELFF. The CDR3 DNA reads TGCAGTGCTAGTGGGACAGCTGCCCACACCGGGGAGCTGTTTTTT.

The V call is TRBV7-9, the J call TRBJ2-7; 9 bases align to TRBD1. From germline, CDR1 is SEHNR and CDR2 FQNEAQ (reference sequence). The CDR3 has 14 residues. The V and J ends lost 4 bases and 4 bases, in that order; junction bases with no gene match: 5. CDR3 nucleotides: TGTGCCAGCAGCTCCGGGACAGGGTGGTACGAGCAGTACTTC. As protein: CASSSGTGWYEQYF.

This clone was found a few times. This chain links TRBV18 with TRBJ2-3; possible D gene TRBD1, 6 bases. The CDR3 spans 14 residues. The germline CDR1 and CDR2 sequences are KGHSH and LQKENI. Trimming removed 0 bases at V and 2 bases at J, with 6 bases between. CDR3 sequence reads: CASSPPGATDTQYF. The CDR3 DNA reads TGTGCCAGCTCACCACCGGGGGCCACAGATACGCAGTATTTT.

This clone has just a few counts. This rearrangement joins TRBV28 to TRBJ1-3, with no clear D. The CDR3 totals 14 residues. The V end lost 5 bases, the J end lost 9 bases, and 17 bases lay between the germline ends. Germline lookup yields CDR1 MDHEN and CDR2 SYDVKM. The CDR3 region has the DNA TGTGCCAGCAGTGACCTAGCAGGATCCGGCACCATATATTTT. Its protein is CASSDLAGSGTIYF.

This sequence joins TRBV11-3 and TRBJ1-1; weak D call: TRBD1 (6 bases). CDR1 is SGHNT and CDR2 is YENEEA in the germline V gene. Trimming removed 5 bases at V and 5 bases at J, with 18 bases between. The length of the CDR3 is 15 residues. CDR3 residues: CASSPGGSGETEAFF. In DNA, the CDR3 is TGTGCCAGCAGCCCAGGTGGATCAGGGGAGACTGAAGCTTTCTTT. The variable domain in full, with the rest retrieved from reference TRBV11-3 and TRBJ1-1, is EAGVVQSPRYKIIEKKQPVAFWCNPISGHNTLYWYLQNLGQGPELLIRYENEEAVDDSQLPKDRFSAERLKGVDSTLKIQPAELGDSAVYLCASSPGGSGETEAFFGQGTRLTVV.

The count of this clone is one. The chain combines TRBV9 with TRBJ1-4; 8 nucleotides match TRBD1. CDR3 size: 14 residues. V shed 4 bases, J shed 8 bases, and the junction held 7 bases outside the gene matches. Germline V lookup: CDR1 SGDLS, CDR2 YYNGEE. The CDR3 spells CASSKDRVGEKLFF. The CDR3 nucleotides read TGTGCCAGCAGCAAGGACAGGGTCGGAGAAAAACTGTTTTTT.